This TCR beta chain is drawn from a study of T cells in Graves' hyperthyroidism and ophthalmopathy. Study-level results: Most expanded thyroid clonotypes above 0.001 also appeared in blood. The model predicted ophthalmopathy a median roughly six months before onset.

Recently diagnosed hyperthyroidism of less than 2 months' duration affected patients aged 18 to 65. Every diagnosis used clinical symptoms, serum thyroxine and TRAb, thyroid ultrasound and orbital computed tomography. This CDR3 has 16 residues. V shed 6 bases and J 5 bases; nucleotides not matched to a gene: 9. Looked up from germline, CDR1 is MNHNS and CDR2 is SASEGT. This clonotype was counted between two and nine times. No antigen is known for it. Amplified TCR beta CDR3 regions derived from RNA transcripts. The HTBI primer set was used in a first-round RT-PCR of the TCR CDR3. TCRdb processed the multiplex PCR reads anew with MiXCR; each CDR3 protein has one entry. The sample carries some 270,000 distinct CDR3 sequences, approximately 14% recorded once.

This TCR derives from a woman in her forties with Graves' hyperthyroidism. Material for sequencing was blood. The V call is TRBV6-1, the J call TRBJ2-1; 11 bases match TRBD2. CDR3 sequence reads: CASRPLSGRANNEQFF. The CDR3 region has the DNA TGTGCCAGCAGACCCCTTAGCGGGAGGGCCAACAATGAGCAGTTCTTC.